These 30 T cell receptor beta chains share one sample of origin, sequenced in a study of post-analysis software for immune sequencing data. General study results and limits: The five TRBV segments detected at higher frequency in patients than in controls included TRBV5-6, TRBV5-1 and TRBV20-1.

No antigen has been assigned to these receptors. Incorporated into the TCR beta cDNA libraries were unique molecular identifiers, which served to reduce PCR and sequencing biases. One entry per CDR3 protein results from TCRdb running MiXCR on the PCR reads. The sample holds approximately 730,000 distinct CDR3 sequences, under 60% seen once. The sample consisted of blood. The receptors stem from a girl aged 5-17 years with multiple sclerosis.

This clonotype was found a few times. The CDR3 region is CASSNTPGQGMHEQYF. Written as DNA, the CDR3 is TGTGCCAGCAGCAACACGCCGGGACAGGGTATGCACGAGCAGTACTTC. J is TRBJ2-7 and V is TRBV27, with TRBD1 matching over 9 bases. V shed 6 bases and J 5 bases; nucleotides not matched to a gene: 14. The germline V gene has CDR1 MNHEY and CDR2 SMNVEV (reference sequence). CDR3 size: 16 residues.

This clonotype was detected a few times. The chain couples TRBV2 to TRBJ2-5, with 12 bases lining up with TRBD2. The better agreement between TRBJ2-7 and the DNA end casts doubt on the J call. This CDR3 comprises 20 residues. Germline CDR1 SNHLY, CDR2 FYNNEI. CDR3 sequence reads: CASSRGTGAPGLAGTYEQYF. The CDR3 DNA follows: TGTGCCAGCAGTCGTGGGACAGGGGCCCCCGGACTAGCGGGGACCTACGAGCAGTACTTC.

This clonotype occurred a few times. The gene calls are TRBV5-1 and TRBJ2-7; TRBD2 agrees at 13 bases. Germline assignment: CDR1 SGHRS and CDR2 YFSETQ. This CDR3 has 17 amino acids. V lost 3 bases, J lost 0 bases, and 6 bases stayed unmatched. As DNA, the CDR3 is TGCGCCAGCAGCTACTGGACTAGCGGGAGCCCCTCCTACGAGCAGTACTTC. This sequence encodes CASSYWTSGSPSYEQYF.

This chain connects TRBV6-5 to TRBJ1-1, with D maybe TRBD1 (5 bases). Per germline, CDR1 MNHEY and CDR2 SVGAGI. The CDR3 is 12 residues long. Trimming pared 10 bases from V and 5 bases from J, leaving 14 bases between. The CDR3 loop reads CATHNGGTEAFF. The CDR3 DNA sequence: TGTGCCACCCACAATGGGGGAACTGAAGCTTTCTTT.

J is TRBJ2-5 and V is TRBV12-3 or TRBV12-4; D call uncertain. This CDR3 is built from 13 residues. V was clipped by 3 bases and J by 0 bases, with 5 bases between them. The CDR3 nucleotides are TGTGCCAGCAGTTTCCTATACCAAGAGACCCAGTACTTC. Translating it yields CASSFLYQETQYF.

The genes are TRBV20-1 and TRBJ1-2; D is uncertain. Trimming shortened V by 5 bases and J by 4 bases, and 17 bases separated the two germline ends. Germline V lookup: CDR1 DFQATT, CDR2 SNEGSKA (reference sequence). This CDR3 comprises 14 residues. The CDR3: CSAFPLSGFYGYTF. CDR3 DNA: TGCAGTGCTTTCCCTCTTTCAGGATTCTATGGCTACACCTTC.

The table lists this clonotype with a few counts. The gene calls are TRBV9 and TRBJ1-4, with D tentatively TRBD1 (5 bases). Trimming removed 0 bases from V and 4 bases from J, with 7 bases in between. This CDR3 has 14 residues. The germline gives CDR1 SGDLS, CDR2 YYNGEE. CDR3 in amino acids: CASSVGQYNEKLFF. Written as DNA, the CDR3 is TGTGCCAGCAGCGTAGGACAGTATAATGAAAAACTGTTTTTT.

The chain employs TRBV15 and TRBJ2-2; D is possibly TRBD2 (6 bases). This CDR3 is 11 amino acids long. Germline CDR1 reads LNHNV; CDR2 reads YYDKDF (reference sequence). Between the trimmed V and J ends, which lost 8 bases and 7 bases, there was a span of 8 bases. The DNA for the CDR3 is TGTGCCACCGCCGGGGGCGGGGAGCTGTTTTTT. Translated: CATAGGGELFF.

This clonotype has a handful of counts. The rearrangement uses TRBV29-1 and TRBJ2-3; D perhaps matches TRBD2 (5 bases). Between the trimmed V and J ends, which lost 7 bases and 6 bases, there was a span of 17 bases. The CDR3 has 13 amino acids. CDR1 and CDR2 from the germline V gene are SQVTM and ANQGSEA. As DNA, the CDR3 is TGCAGCGCTCATAAAGGGAGCCCCGATACGCAGTATTTT. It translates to CSAHKGSPDTQYF.

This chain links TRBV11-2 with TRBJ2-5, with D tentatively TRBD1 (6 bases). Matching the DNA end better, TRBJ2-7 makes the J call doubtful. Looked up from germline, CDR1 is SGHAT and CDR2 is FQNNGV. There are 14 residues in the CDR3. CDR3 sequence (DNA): TGTGCCAGCAGCGAACTACAGGGTTCCTACGAGCAGTACTTC. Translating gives CASSELQGSYEQYF.

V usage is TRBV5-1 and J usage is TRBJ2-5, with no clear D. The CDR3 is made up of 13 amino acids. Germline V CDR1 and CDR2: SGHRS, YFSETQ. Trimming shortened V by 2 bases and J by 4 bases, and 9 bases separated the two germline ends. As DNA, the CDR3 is TGCGCCAGCAGCTTCCACGAACGAGAGACCCAGTACTTC. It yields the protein CASSFHERETQYF. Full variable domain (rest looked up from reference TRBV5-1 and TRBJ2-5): KAGVTQTPRYLIKTRGQQVTLSCSPISGHRSVSWYQQTPGQGLQFLFEYFSETQRNKGNFPGRFSGRQFSNSRSEMNVSTLELGDSALYLCASSFHERETQYFGPGTRLLVL.

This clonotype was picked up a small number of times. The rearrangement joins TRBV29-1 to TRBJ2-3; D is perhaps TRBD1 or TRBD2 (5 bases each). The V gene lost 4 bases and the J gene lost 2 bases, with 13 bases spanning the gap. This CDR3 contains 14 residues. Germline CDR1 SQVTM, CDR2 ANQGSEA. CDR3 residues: CSVVVRGVTDTQYF. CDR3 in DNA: TGCAGCGTTGTAGTGAGAGGGGTCACAGATACGCAGTATTTT.

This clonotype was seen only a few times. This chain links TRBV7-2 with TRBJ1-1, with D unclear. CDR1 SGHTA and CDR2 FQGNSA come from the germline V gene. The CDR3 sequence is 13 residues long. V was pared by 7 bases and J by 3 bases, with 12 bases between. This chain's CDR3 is CASNSRVDTEAFF. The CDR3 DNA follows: TGTGCCAGCAACTCTCGGGTGGACACTGAAGCTTTCTTT.

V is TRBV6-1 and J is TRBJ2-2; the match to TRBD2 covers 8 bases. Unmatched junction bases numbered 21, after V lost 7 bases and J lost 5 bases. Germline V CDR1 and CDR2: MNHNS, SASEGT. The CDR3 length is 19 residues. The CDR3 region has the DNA TGTGCCAGCACCGAGACTCACCCCGGGACTAGAAAGTCGACCGGGGAGCTGTTTTTT. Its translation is CASTETHPGTRKSTGELFF.

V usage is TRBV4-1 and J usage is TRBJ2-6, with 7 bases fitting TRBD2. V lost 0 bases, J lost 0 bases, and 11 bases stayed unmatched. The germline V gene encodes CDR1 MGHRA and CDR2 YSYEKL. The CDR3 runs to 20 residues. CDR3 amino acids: CASSQERASGEYSGANVLTF. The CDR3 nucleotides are TGCGCCAGCAGCCAAGAGAGGGCTAGCGGTGAATACTCTGGGGCCAACGTCCTGACTTTC.

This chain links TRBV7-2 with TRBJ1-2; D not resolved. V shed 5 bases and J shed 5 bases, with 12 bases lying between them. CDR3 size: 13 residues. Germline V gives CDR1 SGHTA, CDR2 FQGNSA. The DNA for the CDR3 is TGTGCCAGCAGCGATACATTGGAGTATGGCTACACCTTC. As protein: CASSDTLEYGYTF. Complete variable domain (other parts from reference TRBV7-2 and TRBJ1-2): GAGVSQSPSNKVTEKGKDVELRCDPISGHTALYWYRQSLGQGLEFLIYFQGNSAPDKSGLPSDRFSAERTGGSVSTLTIQRTQQEDSAVYLCASSDTLEYGYTFGSGTRLTVV.

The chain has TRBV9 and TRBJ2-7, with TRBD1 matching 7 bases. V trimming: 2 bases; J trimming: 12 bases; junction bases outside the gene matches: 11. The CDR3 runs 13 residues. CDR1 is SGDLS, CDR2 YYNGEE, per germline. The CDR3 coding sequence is TGTGCCAGCAGCGTGGCGAACAGGGGTCCGAGGTACTTC. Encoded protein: CASSVANRGPRYF.

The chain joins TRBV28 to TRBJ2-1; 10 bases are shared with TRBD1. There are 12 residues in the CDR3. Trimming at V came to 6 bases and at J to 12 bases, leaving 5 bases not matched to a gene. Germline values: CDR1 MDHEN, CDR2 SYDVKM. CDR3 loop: CASSLGQGRQFF. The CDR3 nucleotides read TGTGCCAGCAGCCTGGGACAGGGGCGGCAGTTCTTC.

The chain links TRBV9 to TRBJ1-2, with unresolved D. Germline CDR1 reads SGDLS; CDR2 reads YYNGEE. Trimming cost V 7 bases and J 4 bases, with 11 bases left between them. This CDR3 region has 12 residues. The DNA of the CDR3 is TGTGCCAGCGGAGGAGGTCCCTATGGCTACACCTTC. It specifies CASGGGPYGYTF.

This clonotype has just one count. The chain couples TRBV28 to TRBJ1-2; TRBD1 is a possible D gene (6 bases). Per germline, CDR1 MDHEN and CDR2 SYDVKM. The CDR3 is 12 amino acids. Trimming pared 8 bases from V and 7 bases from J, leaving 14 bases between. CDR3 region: CASRRTVSGYTF. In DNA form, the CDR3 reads TGTGCCAGCCGCAGGACAGTCTCTGGCTACACCTTC.

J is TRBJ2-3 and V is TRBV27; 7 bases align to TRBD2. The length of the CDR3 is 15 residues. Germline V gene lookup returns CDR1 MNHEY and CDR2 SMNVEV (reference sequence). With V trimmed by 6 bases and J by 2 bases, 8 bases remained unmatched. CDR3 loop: CASRRTSADTDTQYF. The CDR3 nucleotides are TGTGCCAGCAGACGCACTAGCGCCGACACAGATACGCAGTATTTT.

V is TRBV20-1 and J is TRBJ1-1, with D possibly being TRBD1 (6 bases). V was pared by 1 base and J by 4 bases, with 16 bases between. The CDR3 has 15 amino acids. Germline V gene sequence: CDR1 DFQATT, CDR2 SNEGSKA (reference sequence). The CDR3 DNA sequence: TGCAGTGCTAGAGCCGGGGGGGGCGCGGGCACTGAAGCTTTCTTT. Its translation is CSARAGGGAGTEAFF.

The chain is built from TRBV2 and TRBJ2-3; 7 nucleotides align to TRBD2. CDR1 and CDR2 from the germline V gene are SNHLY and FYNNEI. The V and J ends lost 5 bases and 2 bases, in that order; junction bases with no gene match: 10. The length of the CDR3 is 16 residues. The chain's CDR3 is CASSYQTSTITDTQYF. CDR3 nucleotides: TGTGCCAGCAGTTACCAGACTAGCACGATCACAGATACGCAGTATTTT.

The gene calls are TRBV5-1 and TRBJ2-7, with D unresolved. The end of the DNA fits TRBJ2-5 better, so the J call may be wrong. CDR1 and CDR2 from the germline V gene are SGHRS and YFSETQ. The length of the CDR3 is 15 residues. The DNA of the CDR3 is TGCGCCAGCAGCTTGGGCGCCCTGGGGAAAGAGACCCAGTACTTC. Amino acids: CASSLGALGKETQYF.

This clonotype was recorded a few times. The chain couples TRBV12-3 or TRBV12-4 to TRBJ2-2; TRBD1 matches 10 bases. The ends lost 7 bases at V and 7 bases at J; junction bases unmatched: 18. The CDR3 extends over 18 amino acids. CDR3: CASKISGTGTGAVGELFF. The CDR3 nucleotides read TGTGCCAGCAAAATTTCCGGGACCGGGACAGGGGCTGTCGGGGAGCTGTTTTTT.

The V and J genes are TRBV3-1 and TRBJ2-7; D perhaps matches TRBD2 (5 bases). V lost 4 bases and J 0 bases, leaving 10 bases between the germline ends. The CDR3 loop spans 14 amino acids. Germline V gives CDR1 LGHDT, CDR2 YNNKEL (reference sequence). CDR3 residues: CASSLRRSSYEQYF. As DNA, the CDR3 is TGTGCCAGCAGCCTCAGGAGGAGCTCCTACGAGCAGTACTTC.

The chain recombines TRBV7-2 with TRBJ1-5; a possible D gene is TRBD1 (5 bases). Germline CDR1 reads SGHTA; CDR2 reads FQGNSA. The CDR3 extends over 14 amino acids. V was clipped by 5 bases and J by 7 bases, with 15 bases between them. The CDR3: CASSARQGLQPQHF. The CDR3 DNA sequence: TGTGCCAGCAGCGCCCGGCAGGGCCTCCAGCCCCAGCATTTT.

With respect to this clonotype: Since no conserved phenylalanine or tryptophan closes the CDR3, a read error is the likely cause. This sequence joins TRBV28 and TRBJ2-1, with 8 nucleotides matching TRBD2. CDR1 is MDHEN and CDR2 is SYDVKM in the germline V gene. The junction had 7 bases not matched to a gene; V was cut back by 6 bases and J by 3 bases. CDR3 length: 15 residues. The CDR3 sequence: CASSLSGSGYNEQFS. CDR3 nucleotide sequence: TGTGCCAGCAGCCTAAGCGGGAGTGGCTACAATGAGCAGTTCTCC.

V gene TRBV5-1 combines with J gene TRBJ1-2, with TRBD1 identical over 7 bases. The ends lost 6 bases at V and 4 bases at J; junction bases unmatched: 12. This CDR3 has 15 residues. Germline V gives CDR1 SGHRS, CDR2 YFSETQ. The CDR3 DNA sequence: TGCGCCAGCAACTACGACCAGGGGGTTGGCTATGGCTACACCTTC. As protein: CASNYDQGVGYGYTF.

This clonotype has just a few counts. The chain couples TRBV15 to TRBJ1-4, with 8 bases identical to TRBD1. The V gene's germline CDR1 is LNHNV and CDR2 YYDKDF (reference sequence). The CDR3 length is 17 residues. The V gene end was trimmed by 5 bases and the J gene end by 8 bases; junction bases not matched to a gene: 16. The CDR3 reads CATSGRDRPLGEEKLFF. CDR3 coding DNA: TGTGCCACCAGCGGCCGGGACAGGCCCTTGGGTGAGGAAAAACTGTTTTTT.